These T cell receptor beta chains were read from a single sample in a study of T-cell reconstitution after alpha-beta-depleted transplantation in children. TCRdb re-called the PCR reads with MiXCR, one entry per CDR3 protein. The data show 330,000 or so distinct CDR3 sequences, over 9% seen once. The sequencing here drew on PBMCs from the stem cell graft donor, taken from the stem cell graft. The receptors were sampled from a human donor who donated a stem cell graft to a child with acute lymphoblastic leukemia. Each CDR3 is given with its conserved first and last residue. A D gene is named only where the DNA matches it firmly. Size is stated for part of the rows, as once, few or many counts, or as a class when the clone is expanded.

-,TRBV5-1,many,TRBJ2-7,CASSRGETSYEQYF,TGCGCCAGCAGCCGGGGCGAGACCTCCTACGAGCAGTACTTC
-,TRBV7-6,few,TRBJ2-6,CASSLVLREKERSGANVLTF,TGTGCCAGCAGCTTAGTATTACGGGAAAAAGAACGCTCTGGGGCCAACGTCCTGACTTTC
TRBD2,TRBV15,few,TRBJ2-1,CATSRATGGPRYNEQFF,TGTGCCACCAGCAGAGCTACGGGAGGGCCCCGGTACAATGAGCAGTTCTTC
-,TRBV4-3,-,TRBJ2-5,CASSLLLAVQETQYF,TGCGCCAGCAGCCTGCTCTTGGCAGTCCAAGAGACCCAGTACTTC
-,TRBV15,-,TRBJ2-1,CATSGSSSADQFF,TGTGCCACCAGCGGCTCATCTAGCGCCGATCAGTTCTTC
-,TRBV12-3/TRBV12-4,-,TRBJ1-5,CASSPPGLGNQPQHF,TGTGCCAGCAGTCCGCCCGGCTTGGGCAATCAGCCCCAGCATTTT
-,TRBV19,-,TRBJ2-4,CASSISGRVGGIQYF,TGTGCCAGTAGTATCTCCGGGCGAGTGGGAGGCATTCAGTACTTC
TRBD1,TRBV20-1,few,TRBJ1-2,CSAYPGQLINYGYTF,TGCAGTGCTTACCCGGGACAGCTTATTAACTATGGCTACACCTTC
-,TRBV29-1,few,TRBJ2-5,CSVPDRPSQKTQYF,TGCAGCGTTCCCGACAGGCCGAGTCAAAAGACCCAGTACTTC
TRBD2,TRBV10-3,many,TRBJ2-7,CAIRSGSSYEQYF,TGTGCCATCAGAAGCGGGAGCTCCTACGAGCAGTACTTC
TRBD2,TRBV20-1,-,TRBJ2-7,CSARGLAGAYEQYF,TGCAGTGCTAGAGGACTAGCGGGAGCCTACGAGCAGTACTTC
TRBD1,TRBV7-9,few,TRBJ2-1,CASSVASGGNEQFF,TGTGCCAGCAGCGTAGCCTCAGGGGGCAATGAGCAGTTCTTC
-,TRBV5-6,few,TRBJ2-5,CASSFSVSRDGYETQYF,TGTGCCAGCAGCTTTAGTGTGTCGCGGGATGGGTATGAGACCCAGTACTTC
TRBD1,TRBV6-5,-,TRBJ2-3,CASSYSSDRGFSTDTQYF,TGTGCCAGCAGTTACTCGTCCGACAGGGGCTTCAGTACAGATACGCAGTATTTT
TRBD2,TRBV4-2,many,TRBJ2-1,CASSQTPGLAGEGEQFF,TGTGCCAGCAGCCAAACTCCGGGACTAGCGGGAGAGGGGGAGCAGTTCTTC
TRBD2,TRBV7-2,many,TRBJ2-3,CASSPRRGGSTDTQYF,TGTGCCAGCAGCCCAAGACGCGGGGGGAGCACAGATACGCAGTATTTT
TRBD2,TRBV27,few,TRBJ2-1,CASTVAGGPPEQFF,TGTGCCAGCACCGTAGCGGGAGGGCCACCTGAGCAGTTCTTC
-,TRBV5-1,few,TRBJ1-1,CASSPRIGTPNTEAFF,TGCGCCAGCAGCCCACGCATAGGGACTCCGAACACTGAAGCTTTCTTT
-,TRBV28,few,TRBJ1-2,CASRLDYGYTF,TGTGCCAGCAGGTTGGACTATGGCTACACCTTC
-,TRBV7-8,-,TRBJ1-2,CASSLPGNGVSGYTF,TGTGCCAGCAGCTTACCAGGCAACGGGGTGAGCGGCTACACCTTC
TRBD2,TRBV20-1,few,TRBJ2-3,CSARRREGPADTQYF,TGCAGTGCTAGACGGCGGGAGGGCCCCGCAGATACGCAGTATTTT
-,TRBV27,many,TRBJ2-7,CASSLRSPSYEQYF,TGTGCCAGCAGTTTAAGGTCACCGAGCTACGAGCAGTACTTC
-,TRBV7-9,many,TRBJ1-2,CASSDSNYGYTF,TGTGCCAGCAGCGACAGTAACTATGGCTACACCTTC
TRBD2,TRBV5-6,-,TRBJ2-3,CASSLPGGSLGDTQYF,TGTGCCAGCAGCTTGCCTGGCGGGAGTTTAGGAGATACGCAGTATTTT
TRBD1,TRBV5-1,few,TRBJ2-7,CASGTGSSYEQYF,TGCGCCAGTGGGACAGGGAGCTCCTACGAGCAGTACTTC
-,TRBV24-1,few,TRBJ2-1,CATSVGGREEQFF,TGTGCCACCAGTGTAGGGGGACGCGAGGAGCAGTTCTTC
TRBD2,TRBV3-1,few,TRBJ2-2,CASSQVASGRVTGELFF,TGTGCCAGCAGCCAAGTAGCTAGCGGGAGGGTCACCGGGGAGCTGTTTTTT
TRBD2,TRBV7-2,-,TRBJ2-7,CASSLTSGRAYEQYF,TGTGCCAGCAGCCTTACTAGCGGGAGGGCTTACGAGCAGTACTTC
-,TRBV27,-,TRBJ2-3,CASSVLASFTDTQYF,TGTGCCAGCAGTGTTCTGGCTAGCTTCACAGATACGCAGTATTTT
TRBD2,TRBV29-1,few,TRBJ2-7,CSVEDRIGRAGSSGMSSYEQYF,TGCAGCGTTGAAGATCGGATCGGAAGGGCGGGGTCTAGCGGGATGTCCTCCTACGAGCAGTACTTC
-,TRBV20-1,-,TRBJ1-4,CSARADGGAEKLFF,TGCAGTGCTAGAGCCGACGGTGGGGCTGAAAAACTGTTTTTT
-,TRBV7-2,many,TRBJ1-5,CASSPHPGQPQHF,TGTGCCAGCAGCCCGCATCCAGGGCAGCCCCAGCATTTT
TRBD2,TRBV5-1,few,TRBJ2-3,CASSLGTSGSSTDTQYF,TGCGCCAGCAGCTTAGGGACTAGCGGGTCAAGCACAGATACGCAGTATTTT
TRBD2,TRBV4-3,-,TRBJ2-1,CASSYGTSGSYNEQFF,TGCGCCAGCAGCTACGGGACTAGCGGCTCCTACAATGAGCAGTTCTTC
-,TRBV4-3,few,TRBJ2-2,CASSQGGLSNTGELFF,TGCGCCAGCAGCCAAGGGGGGTTGTCGAACACCGGGGAGCTGTTTTTT
-,TRBV7-2,-,TRBJ2-5,CASSLNLAGETQYF,TGTGCCAGCAGCTTAAATCTAGCAGGGGAGACCCAGTACTTC
-,TRBV25-1,-,TRBJ2-5,CASSERGPTAETQYF,TGTGCCAGCAGTGAACGGGGACCGACGGCGGAGACCCAGTACTTC
-,TRBV19,few,TRBJ2-7,CASSIAANSYEQYF,TGTGCCAGTAGTATCGCCGCGAACTCCTACGAGCAGTACTTC
-,TRBV7-2,many,TRBJ1-6,CASSSTRRGSPLHF,TGTGCCAGCAGCTCCACTCGAAGAGGTTCACCCCTCCACTTT
-,TRBV29-1,few,TRBJ2-3,CSVEEGLLAQYF,TGCAGCGTTGAAGAGGGACTTCTAGCGCAGTATTTT
-,TRBV27,many,TRBJ1-5,CASSLRGSNQPQHF,TGTGCCAGCAGTTTACGGGGAAGCAATCAGCCCCAGCATTTT
-,TRBV12-3/TRBV12-4,few,TRBJ1-2,CASSLAGRSYGYTF,TGTGCCAGCAGTTTAGCGGGGCGAAGCTATGGCTACACCTTC
TRBD2,TRBV7-3,few,TRBJ2-1,CASSLGTSGPNEQFF,TGTGCCAGCAGCCTTGGGACTAGCGGCCCCAATGAGCAGTTCTTC
-,TRBV29-1,-,TRBJ1-4,CSVGSGRPEKLFF,TGCAGCGTTGGCTCGGGACGGCCAGAAAAACTGTTTTTT
-,TRBV4-2,few,TRBJ2-7,CASSQVFAYEQYF,TGTGCCAGCAGCCAAGTTTTCGCCTACGAGCAGTACTTC
-,TRBV7-2,few,TRBJ2-1,CASSLKGGGGHNEQFF,TGTGCCAGCAGCTTAAAAGGGGGCGGGGGACACAATGAGCAGTTCTTC
-,TRBV10-3,many,TRBJ2-4,CAISDGGQKTLAKNIQYF,TGTGCCATCAGTGACGGGGGACAGAAGACTCTAGCCAAAAACATTCAGTACTTC